The next 19 T cell receptor beta chains were all read from a single sample in a study of CD8 T cells in ankylosing spondylitis. Findings and limits, study-wide: There was a TCR beta motif, made of 7 or 8 highly homologous variants, that appeared characteristic of ankylosing spondylitis blood.

From the 5' RACE reads, TCRdb called clonotypes with MiXCR, one entry per CDR3 protein. The profile shows about 450,000 distinct CDR3 sequences, roughly 26% of them singletons. What these receptors recognize is not known. The sequencing input was blood, either unsorted or a sorted T cell fraction (not recorded which). Receptor source: a male donor with ankylosing spondylitis.

The J gene is TRBJ1-2, the V gene TRBV5-1, with TRBD1 as a possible D gene (5 bases). Germline loops: CDR1 SGHRS, CDR2 YFSETQ. CDR3 length: 14 amino acids. V lost 5 bases and J lost 4, with 15 bases in between. The CDR3 loop reads CASSLLGTSYGYTF. The CDR3 coding sequence is TGCGCCAGCAGTTTGCTGGGGACGTCCTATGGCTACACCTTC.

V usage is TRBV5-1 and J usage is TRBJ2-3; no reliable D call. Germline-derived CDR1 and CDR2 are SGHRS and YFSETQ. The CDR3 totals 14 residues. Trimming left V 4 bases short and J 5 bases short, with 14 bases between. Here the CDR3 DNA reads TGCGCCAGCAGCCAGGACCCAGGTGAAGATACGCAGTATTTT. Its translation: CASSQDPGEDTQYF.

The V gene is TRBV24-1, the J gene TRBJ2-1; the match to TRBD1 covers 8 bases. The CDR3 has 15 amino acids. V was clipped by 6 bases and J by 5 bases; unmatched bases: 8. Germline values: CDR1 KGHDR, CDR2 SFDVKD. The CDR3 is CATSPPGQAHNEQFF. The CDR3, as DNA: TGTGCCACCAGTCCCCCGGGACAGGCTCACAATGAGCAGTTCTTC.

This sequence joins TRBV20-1 and TRBJ1-5; D is unclear. Trimming took off 6 bases at V and 2 bases at J, with 17 bases between the two ends. There are 15 residues in the CDR3. Germline V gene data show CDR1 as DFQATT and CDR2 as SNEGSKA (reference sequence). CDR3 nucleotides: TGCAGTGCCGTCGGGTCTGATTTTGGCAATCAGCCCCAGCATTTT. This sequence encodes CSAVGSDFGNQPQHF.

This clonotype showed up just once. The chain employs TRBV4-2 and TRBJ2-7, with D perhaps assigned TRBD1 or TRBD2 (5 bases each). The CDR3 covers 14 residues. Germline V gene sequence: CDR1 LGHNA, CDR2 YNFKEQ. The V end lost 4 bases, the J end lost 3 bases, and 13 bases lay between the germline ends. As DNA, the CDR3 is TGTGCCAGCAGCCTCCGGGACGGAGACTACGAGCAGTACGTC. It codes for CASSLRDGDYEQYV.

This clonotype showed up just a few times. The chain is built from TRBV5-1 and TRBJ2-1; the D gene is possibly TRBD2 (5 bases). The CDR3 covers 15 residues. Trimming cost V 6 bases and J 4 bases, with 17 bases left between them. Per the germline V gene, CDR1 is SGHRS and CDR2 is YFSETQ. CDR3 sequence (DNA): TGCGCCAGCACCTCCGAGGTATCGGGATACAATGAGCAGTTCTTC. Protein product: CASTSEVSGYNEQFF.

The chain couples TRBV18 to TRBJ2-1; 7 nucleotides align to TRBD1. Germline V gives CDR1 KGHSH, CDR2 LQKENI. This CDR3 has 16 residues. The ends lost 0 bases at V and 2 bases at J; junction bases unmatched: 4. CDR3 sequence reads: CASSPPDRFPYNEQFF. CDR3 nucleotide sequence: TGTGCCAGCTCACCACCGGACAGGTTCCCCTACAATGAGCAGTTCTTC.

This clonotype was detected only a few times. J is TRBJ2-1 and V is TRBV20-1; D is unclear. V lost 0 bases, J lost 12 bases, and 9 bases lay in between. Germline values: CDR1 DFQATT, CDR2 SNEGSKA (reference sequence). The length of the CDR3 is 11 residues. CDR3 protein: CSARDTLWQFF. CDR3 DNA sequence: TGCAGTGCTAGAGACACCCTCTGGCAGTTCTTC.

About this clonotype itself: A much bigger clone sits one base away, suggesting this may be a read error. This sequence joins TRBV10-3 and TRBJ1-6; D is unresolved. V lost 3 bases and J 7 bases, leaving 4 bases between the germline ends. Germline values: CDR1 ENHRY, CDR2 SYGVKD. This CDR3 spans 12 amino acids. The CDR3 nucleotides read TGTGCCATCAGTGACAGCAATTCACCCCTCCACTTT. This gives the protein CAISDSNSPLHF.

This chain connects TRBV6-1 to TRBJ2-6; TRBD1 agrees at 9 bases. The CDR3 is 18 amino acids. V gave up 4 bases and J gave up 2 bases; unmatched junction bases: 9. The germline V gene has CDR1 MNHNS and CDR2 SASEGT. The CDR3 is CASSAQIQGAAGANVLTF. The CDR3, as DNA: TGTGCCAGCAGTGCACAAATACAGGGGGCTGCTGGGGCCAACGTCCTGACTTTC.

This clonotype was found a few times. J is TRBJ1-1 and V is TRBV20-1, with D possibly matching TRBD1 (6 bases). The CDR3 length is 13 residues. In germline, CDR1 is DFQATT, CDR2 SNEGSKA (reference sequence). Deletions cut 4 bases from V and 3 bases from J, with 12 bases between. This CDR3 reads CSAKGVSDTEAFF. In DNA, the CDR3 is TGCAGTGCTAAGGGGGTTTCGGACACTGAAGCTTTCTTT.

The table lists this clonotype with a few counts. This chain joins TRBV7-6 and TRBJ2-7; 8 nucleotides line up with TRBD1. The ends lost 3 bases at V and 2 bases at J; junction bases unmatched: 3. This CDR3 region has 14 residues. CDR1 and CDR2 from the germline V gene are SGHVS and FNYEAQ. This CDR3 reads CASSFQGATYEQYF. DNA for the CDR3: TGTGCCAGCAGCTTCCAGGGGGCTACCTACGAGCAGTACTTC. Full variable domain (outside the CDR3, taken from reference TRBV7-6 and TRBJ2-7): GAGVSQSPRYKVTKRGQDVALRCDPISGHVSLYWYRQALGQGPEFLTYFNYEAQQDKSGLPNDRFSAERPEGSISTLTIQRTEQRDSAMYRCASSFQGATYEQYFGPGTRLTVT.

The genes are TRBV24-1 and TRBJ2-3, with D unclear. The V end lost 4 bases, the J end lost 4 bases, and 5 bases lay between the germline ends. The CDR3 runs to 12 residues. The germline CDR1 and CDR2 sequences are KGHDR and SFDVKD. The CDR3 spells CATSETPDTQYF. The CDR3 nucleotides are TGTGCCACCAGTGAAACTCCAGATACGCAGTATTTT.

CDR3: CASSGRPLNTEAFF. Here the CDR3 DNA reads TGTGCCAGTAGTGGTAGGCCATTGAACACTGAAGCTTTCTTT. The V call is TRBV19, the J call TRBJ1-1; D uncertain. The CDR3 runs 14 residues. Germline CDR1 and CDR2: LNHDA and SQIVND (reference sequence). Trimming removed 5 bases at V and 0 bases at J, with 10 bases between.

The chain employs TRBV9 and TRBJ2-3; 12 nucleotides agree with TRBD2. The trim removed 3 bases at V and 0 bases at J, leaving 11 bases unmatched. The CDR3 has 19 residues. Looked up from germline, CDR1 is SGDLS and CDR2 is YYNGEE. In DNA form, the CDR3 reads TGTGCCAGCAGCGCCCCGGGACTAGCGGGTTCTCTGAGCACAGATACGCAGTATTTT. This translates into CASSAPGLAGSLSTDTQYF.

The rearrangement uses TRBV29-1 and TRBJ2-2, with TRBD2 identical over 7 bases. From germline, CDR1 is SQVTM and CDR2 ANQGSEA. This CDR3 comprises 14 residues. Trimming removed 7 bases from V and 3 bases from J; junction bases left unmatched: 8. The CDR3 sequence: CSGEASGDTGELFF. CDR3 nucleotide sequence: TGCAGCGGGGAGGCTAGCGGTGACACCGGGGAGCTGTTTTTT.

This clonotype has just a few counts. The chain joins TRBV12-3 or TRBV12-4 to TRBJ1-5; maybe TRBD1 (6 bases). The CDR3 is 15 amino acids. V lost 4 bases and J 3 bases, leaving 13 bases between the germline ends. The DNA of the CDR3 is TGTGCCAGCAGTTACGGACAGAATTACAATCAGCCCCAGCATTTT. This sequence encodes CASSYGQNYNQPQHF.

The chain has TRBV3-1 and TRBJ2-1; D may be TRBD2 (5 bases). V was trimmed by 2 bases and J by 9 bases, leaving 11 bases between them. Per the germline V gene, CDR1 is LGHDT and CDR2 is YNNKEL (reference sequence). This CDR3 is 13 amino acids long. CDR3 nucleotides: TGTGCCAGCAGCCAAAACCTCGGAGGTGAGCAGTTCTTC. Translated: CASSQNLGGEQFF.

This sequence joins TRBV20-1 and TRBJ2-7; TRBD1 or TRBD2 may be the D gene (5 bases each). The germline V gene encodes CDR1 DFQATT and CDR2 SNEGSKA (reference sequence). CDR3 length: 15 residues. Trimming took off 1 base at V and 3 bases at J, with 16 bases between the two ends. The CDR3 region has the DNA TGCAGTGCTAGAGCCGCGTCCGGGGCCGGCTACGAGCAGTACTTC. Amino acid sequence: CSARAASGAGYEQYF.